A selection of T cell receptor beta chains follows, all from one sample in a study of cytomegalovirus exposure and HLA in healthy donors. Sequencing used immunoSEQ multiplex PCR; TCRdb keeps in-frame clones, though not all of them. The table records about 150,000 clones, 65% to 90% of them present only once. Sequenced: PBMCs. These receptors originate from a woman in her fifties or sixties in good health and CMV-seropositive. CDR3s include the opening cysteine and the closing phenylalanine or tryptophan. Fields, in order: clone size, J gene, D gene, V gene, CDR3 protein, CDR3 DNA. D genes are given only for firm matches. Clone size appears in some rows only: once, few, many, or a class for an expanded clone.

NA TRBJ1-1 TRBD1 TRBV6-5 CASSYPTGGRTEAFF TGTGCCAGCAGTTACCCGACAGGGGGCCGAACTGAAGCTTTCTTT
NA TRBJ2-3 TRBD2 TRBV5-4 CASSLESGGAGTDTQYF TGTGCCAGCAGCTTGGAGAGCGGGGGGGCCGGCACAGATACGCAGTATTTT
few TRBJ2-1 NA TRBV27 CASSLLPGTYNEQFF TGTGCCAGCAGTTTATTGCCAGGTACCTACAATGAGCAGTTCTTC
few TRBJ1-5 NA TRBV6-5 CASSYSRDQPQHF TGTGCCAGCAGTTACTCGAGGGATCAGCCCCAGCATTTT
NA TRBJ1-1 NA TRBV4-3 CASSQAGTGTEAFF TGCGCCAGCAGCCAAGCCGGGACTGGCACTGAAGCTTTCTTT
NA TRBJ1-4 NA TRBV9 CASSLSGGNEKLFF TGTGCCAGCAGCCTATCGGGGGGTAATGAAAAACTGTTTTTT
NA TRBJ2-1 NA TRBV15 CATSRVRGGGPYNEQFF TGTGCCACCAGCAGAGTTCGAGGGGGGGGGCCTTACAATGAGCAGTTCTTC
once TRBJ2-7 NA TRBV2 CASSARAVAYEQYF TGTGCCAGCAGTGCCAGGGCGGTTGCCTACGAGCAGTACTTC
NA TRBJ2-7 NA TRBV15 CATSRDAGARAYEQYF TGTGCCACCAGCAGAGACGCGGGGGCGCGAGCCTACGAGCAGTACTTC
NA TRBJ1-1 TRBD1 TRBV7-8 CASSSRGARNTEAFF TGTGCCAGCAGCTCCAGGGGGGCTAGGAACACTGAAGCTTTCTTT
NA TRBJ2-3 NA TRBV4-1 CASSQVAAGTDTQYF TGCGCCAGCAGCCAAGTGGCCGCGGGCACAGATACGCAGTATTTT
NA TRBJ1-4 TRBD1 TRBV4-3 CASSQDGTGGNEKLFF TGCGCCAGCAGCCAAGATGGGACAGGGGGGAATGAAAAACTGTTTTTT
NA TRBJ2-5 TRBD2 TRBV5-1 CASSSGRVEETQYF TGCGCCAGCAGCTCCGGGAGGGTGGAAGAGACCCAGTACTTC
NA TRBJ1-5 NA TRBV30 CAWSEVGDQPQHF TGTGCCTGGAGTGAGGTCGGAGATCAGCCCCAGCATTTT
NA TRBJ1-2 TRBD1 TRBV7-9 CATPIGGGYTF TGTGCCACCCCGATAGGGGGCGGCTACACCTTC
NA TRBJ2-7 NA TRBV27 CASSPTLVHEQYF TGTGCCAGCAGTCCCACCTTGGTCCACGAGCAGTACTTC
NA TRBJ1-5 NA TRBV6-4 CASTPGLGPFPPPGDQPQHF TGTGCCAGCACCCCGGGGTTAGGGCCCTTTCCCCCTCCGGGCGATCAGCCCCAGCATTTT
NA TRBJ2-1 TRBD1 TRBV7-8 CASNDQTGANYNEQFF TGTGCCAGCAACGACCAAACAGGGGCAAACTACAATGAGCAGTTCTTC
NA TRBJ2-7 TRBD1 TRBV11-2 CASSMTRGQGASFDYEQYF TGTGCCAGCAGCATGACTAGGGGACAGGGGGCCTCTTTCGATTACGAGCAGTACTTC
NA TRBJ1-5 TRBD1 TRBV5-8 CASSQDRDQPQHF TGTGCCAGCAGTCAGGACAGGGATCAGCCCCAGCATTTT
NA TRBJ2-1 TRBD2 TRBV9 CASSVAASGGPSSYNEQFF TGTGCCAGCAGCGTAGCGGCTAGCGGGGGGCCTAGCTCCTACAATGAGCAGTTCTTC
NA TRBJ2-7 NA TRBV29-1 CSVEGPEGDEQYF TGCAGCGTTGAAGGGCCAGAGGGGGACGAGCAGTACTTC
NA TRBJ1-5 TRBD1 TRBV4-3 CASSQDWTGGQPQHF TGCGCCAGCAGCCAAGATTGGACAGGGGGACAGCCCCAGCATTTT
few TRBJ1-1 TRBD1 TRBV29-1 CSVDTGGGTEAFF TGCAGCGTTGATACAGGGGGAGGCACTGAAGCTTTCTTT
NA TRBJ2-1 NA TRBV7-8 CASSLGAGPNNEQFF TGTGCCAGCAGCTTAGGTGCAGGCCCTAACAATGAGCAGTTCTTC
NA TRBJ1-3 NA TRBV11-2 CASSLAPGFSGNTIYF TGTGCCAGCAGCCTAGCCCCGGGGTTCTCTGGAAACACCATATATTTT
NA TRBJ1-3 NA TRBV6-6 CASRTGVGNTIYF TGTGCCAGCAGGACAGGCGTTGGAAACACCATATATTTT
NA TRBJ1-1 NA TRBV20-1 CSAGEFTEAFF TGCAGTGCTGGGGAGTTCACTGAAGCTTTCTTT
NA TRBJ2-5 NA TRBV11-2 CASSLETGQWETQYF TGTGCCAGCAGCTTAGAGACGGGACAATGGGAGACCCAGTACTTC
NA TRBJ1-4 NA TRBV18 CASSPDGTNEKLFF TGTGCCAGCTCACCTGACGGGACTAATGAAAAACTGTTTTTT
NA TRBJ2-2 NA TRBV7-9 CASSFSQVGELFF TGTGCCAGCAGCTTCAGTCAGGTCGGGGAGCTGTTTTTT